The T cell receptor (beta chain) under discussion was sequenced for a study of vaccination effects on CD4 cells after COVID-19 (dated by TCRdb to 2022 to 2024). Some background on the complete study: The ViraFEST assay stimulated PBMC with viral peptide pools and then used TCR sequencing to identify antigen-specific CD4+ T cell clonotypes by expansion. Some 1.9 million PBMC per well were cultured with 9 to 10 ug/ml peptides in IMDM containing 5% human AB serum, around 9.7 IU/ml IL-2 and gentamicin. Altogether, roughly 10 COVID-19 convalescent patients and several SARS-CoV-2-naive healthy vaccine recipients made up the full study. Post-vaccine samples across the study were collected a median of 72 days after the second dose, with a range of 14 to 241. Cultures from other donors in the study were sequenced with the Oncomine TCR Beta short-read assay on an Illumina iSeq 100. SARS-CoV-2 spike-specific CD4+ TCR repertoires were compared before and after mRNA vaccination in COVID-19 convalescent patients and in infection-naive vaccine recipients. Three convalescent patients were sampled early (day +14) and late (day +241, +227, +161 respectively) after vaccination.

After about 9 days of culture, CD4+ T cells were isolated with the EasySep CD4+ T cell isolation kit. PCR-confirmed SARS-CoV-2 infection had occurred in convalescent patients between March and December 2020, before the Alpha, Beta and Delta variants emerged in the United States. Two doses of either the BNT162b2 or the mRNA-1273 mRNA SARS-CoV-2 vaccine were administered to participants. Half of the culture medium was replaced with fresh IL-2-containing medium on days 3 and 7. Unless noted otherwise, every peptide stimulation condition was cultured in triplicate wells. Using Ficoll-Paque Plus gradient centrifugation, PBMC were separated from whole blood and then either used fresh or cryopreserved at -140C. The QIAamp micro DNA kit was used to extract genomic DNA from the cultured CD4+ T cells. On this clone itself: It lacks a known antigen. Base quality data are lacking; no much larger clone is found one base away.

Libraries were prepared through the immunoSEQ multiplex PCR assay. DNA from the CD4+ T cells that had been cultured and isolated underwent TCR beta CDR3 sequencing. As for how the authors treated the data: Non-productive TCR sequences were discarded, and reads were trimmed to the CDR3 region, with only CDR3s of 7 or more amino acids retained. Antigen-specific clonotypes were identified with the MANAFEST web app by comparing expansion in peptide wells against reference cultures. Positive clones required FDR<0.05 expansion versus reference and all other wells, odds ratio above 5, and frequency above 0.1% in two replicate wells. A clonotype was defined as cross-reactive if the clonotype was significantly expanded both in SARS-CoV-2 spike wells and in at least one common cold coronavirus spike condition. Using the stringdist R package, CDR3 similarity was measured by Levenshtein distance, and unrooted trees were constructed with ape in R 3.6.1. TCRdb took over this immuneACCESS table, retaining in-frame rearrangements with V and J assigned. Such tables are incomplete; in checked studies, under half of the missing clones stem from an unresolved V gene, and the remainder is unexplained. The DNA gave D and trimming, while V, J and clone size come from that table. A total of about 34,000 clones appear in this sample, approximately 77% of them only once. Of the sample, under 7.5% is held by the ten largest clones.

Broad study findings and their caveats: The study was limited by a small number of convalescent patients, and early post-infection timepoints were lacking. Among convalescent patients, the spike-reactive repertoire after vaccination was made up mainly of new vaccine-induced clones that were largely distinct from the clones induced by infection. At late post-vaccination timepoints, both infection-induced and vaccine-induced clones showed marked clonal contraction, consistent with waning T cell responses.

Its CDR3 holds 15 amino acids, cysteine through phenylalanine. CDR3 DNA is the only sequence kept; it has 45 bases, read in frame from the first base. V is pruned by 2 bases and J by 6 bases, leaving 6 bases of the junction without a gene match. The germline V gene provides CDR1 SGHVS and CDR2 FQNEAQ. Here the sequenced sample was CD4+ T cells from PBMCs cultured without peptide, taken after COVID-19 vaccination. This clonotype was sampled from a human donor who had a prior SARS-CoV-2 infection. The V and J genes are TRBV7-8 and TRBJ2-1; TRBD2 fits 8 bases in the junction. The CDR3 protein is CASSLREGPRNEQFF. The DNA sequence is given as TGTGCCAGCAGCTTACGGGAGGGCCCTCGCAATGAGCAGTTCTTC.